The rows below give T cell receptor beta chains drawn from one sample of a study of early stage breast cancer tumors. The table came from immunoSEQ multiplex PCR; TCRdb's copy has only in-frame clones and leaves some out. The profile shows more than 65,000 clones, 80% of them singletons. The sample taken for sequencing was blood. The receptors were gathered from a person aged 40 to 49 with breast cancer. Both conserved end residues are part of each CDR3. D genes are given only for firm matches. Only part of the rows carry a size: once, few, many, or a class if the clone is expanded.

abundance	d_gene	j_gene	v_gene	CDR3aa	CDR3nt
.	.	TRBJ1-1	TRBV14	CASSHPANTEAFF	TGTGCCAGCAGCCACCCAGCGAACACTGAAGCTTTCTTT
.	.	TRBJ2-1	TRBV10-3	CAIKGLSYNEQFF	TGTGCCATCAAGGGACTCTCCTACAATGAGCAGTTCTTC
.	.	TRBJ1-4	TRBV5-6	CASSRGGSTANEKLFF	TGTGCCAGCAGCCGGGGAGGGTCAACAGCAAATGAAAAACTGTTTTTT
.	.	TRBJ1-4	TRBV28	CASSSLSGPTNEKLFF	TGTGCCAGCAGTTCTCTTTCAGGTCCAACTAATGAAAAACTGTTTTTT
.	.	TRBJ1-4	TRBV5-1	CASSPQGSGEKLFF	TGCGCCAGCAGCCCACAGGGTTCTGGTGAAAAACTGTTTTTT
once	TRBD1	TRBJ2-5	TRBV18	CASCFSDRGETQYF	TGTGCCAGCTGCTTCTCAGACAGGGGAGAGACCCAGTACTTC
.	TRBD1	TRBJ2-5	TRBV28	CASSPPGTGQETQYF	TGTGCCAGCAGTCCCCCCGGGACAGGCCAAGAGACCCAGTACTTC
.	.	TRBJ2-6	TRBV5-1	CASSQGSGANVLTF	TGCGCCAGCAGCCAGGGGTCTGGGGCCAACGTCCTGACTTTC
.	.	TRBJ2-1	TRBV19	CATRLAHKYNSYNEQFF	TGTGCCACCCGTCTAGCGCACAAATATAACTCCTACAATGAGCAGTTCTTC
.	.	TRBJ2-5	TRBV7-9	CASSLVTETQYF	TGTGCCAGCAGCTTAGTTACAGAGACCCAGTACTTC
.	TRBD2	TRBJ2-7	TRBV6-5	CASSWLAGASREQYF	TGTGCCAGCAGTTGGTTAGCGGGAGCCTCTAGAGAGCAGTACTTC
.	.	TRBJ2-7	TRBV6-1	CASSEIAGSSSYEQYF	TGTGCCAGCAGTGAAATAGCCGGTTCCAGCTCCTACGAGCAGTACTTC
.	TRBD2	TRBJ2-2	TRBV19	CASSIVASGTRNTGELFF	TGTGCCAGTAGTATAGTGGCTAGCGGGACCAGAAACACCGGGGAGCTGTTTTTT
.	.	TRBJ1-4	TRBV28	CASSTQATNEKLFF	TGTGCCAGCAGCACGCAAGCAACTAATGAAAAACTGTTTTTT
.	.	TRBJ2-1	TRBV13	CASTRGTNEQFF	TGTGCCAGCACTCGAGGGACCAATGAGCAGTTCTTC
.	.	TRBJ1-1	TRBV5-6	CASSSLDKNTEAFF	TGTGCCAGCAGCTCCCTCGACAAAAACACTGAAGCTTTCTTT